This TCR beta chain was captured in a study of CD8 T cells in ankylosing spondylitis. Study-level findings and limits: Clones linked to disease were reported to show significant enrichment in matched ankylosing spondylitis synovial fluid. Researchers report that disease-linked clones proved CD8+ and relatively rare in peripheral blood. Blood of patients with ankylosing spondylitis appeared to be characterized by a TCR beta motif of several highly homologous variants.

Via MiXCR, TCRdb re-called the 5' RACE reads, giving one row per CDR3 protein. The sample lists 190,000 or so distinct CDR3 sequences; 13% were seen once. Looked up from germline, CDR1 is SQVTM and CDR2 is ANQGSEA. The CDR3 sequence is 14 residues long. Worth noting for this clonotype: The target antigen is unknown. The junction does not match germline at one end; this may be a read error.

The TCR comes from a male donor with ankylosing spondylitis or in good health (not recorded which). The rearrangement links TRBV29-1 to TRBJ1-2, with 8 bases matching TRBD1. The specimen sequenced was blood, either unsorted or a sorted T cell fraction (not recorded which). Here the CDR3 DNA reads TGCAGCGTGGAAGACAGGGGCGCTGACTATGGCTACACCTTC. Its translation is CSVEDRGADYGYTF.